This entry concerns a single T cell receptor beta chain. The data derive from a study of shared clonotypes between healthy human individuals. Study-level background: Aged 18 to 49, the donors were two women and a few men.

The germline gives CDR1 MNHEY, CDR2 SVGAGI. This CDR3 region has 15 residues. V lost 6 bases and J lost 2; bases outside the gene matches: 6. About 28,000 T cell genomes, or 250 to 300 ng DNA, went into replicate PCRs of unsorted PBMC. Per the study methods: Junction-only sequences without quality scores came from ImmunoSEQ, so filtering differed. TCRdb's table, derived via immunoSEQ multiplex PCR, lists solely in-frame clones and lacks some. V, J and clone size were drawn from that table, and D and trimming were deduced from the DNA. This sample yields hundreds of thousands of clones, of which 75% to 85% are seen a single time; 10% to 15% belongs to the top ten. It was about 82 million PBMCs that unsorted samples used for genomic DNA.

The sequencing input was PBMCs. This TCR derives from a woman between 35 and 50 years old in good health. Some clones in this sample may be carry-over from other donors' samples. V gene TRBV6-5 combines with J gene TRBJ2-7; 11 nucleotides line up with TRBD2. CDR3 protein: CASSQGLAEPYEQYF. The CDR3 DNA reads as TGTGCCAGCAGCCAGGGACTAGCGGAGCCCTACGAGCAGTACTTC.